The clone carrying this TCR beta chain is categorized as medium-sized. The CDR3 contains 14 residues. The germline V and J ends were trimmed by 4 bases and 2 bases, with 10 bases remaining between them. In germline, CDR1 is SGDLS, CDR2 YYNGEE. These data originate in a study of T cells in localized non-small cell lung cancer. Method: immunoSEQ multiplex PCR; TCRdb's copy keeps in-frame clones and lacks some. The sample records some 2,000 clones, 27% being singletons. The V and J genes are TRBV9 and TRBJ2-1; D is possibly TRBD2 (5 bases). The clonotype originates from an older female donor with stage I lung adenocarcinoma. The source was normal lung tissue next to the tumor, collected before any cancer treatment. The CDR3 loop reads CASSRTLAYNEQFF. Here the CDR3 DNA reads TGTGCCAGCAGCCGGACTCTCGCCTACAATGAGCAGTTCTTC.